This T cell receptor beta chain was sequenced during a study of control samples from healthy donors and cancer patients. The assay was immunoSEQ multiplex PCR, and TCRdb's table has in-frame clones only and misses some. Here the sample spans around 200,000 clones, 90% to 95% being singletons. The CDR3 consists of 17 residues. Germline lookup yields CDR1 ENHRY and CDR2 SYGVKD. V dropped 0 bases and J dropped 3; count of bases not matched to a gene: 4. The source of this sequence is a man younger than 35 in good health. Sequencing was carried out using blood. The chain joins TRBV10-3 to TRBJ2-3, with TRBD1 matching 12 bases. For the CDR3, the DNA is TGTGCCATCAGTGAGTCGGGACAGGGGGCGACAACAGATACGCAGTATTTT. This translates into CAISESGQGATTDTQYF.